The clone carrying this T cell receptor beta chain was counted at least ten times. The antigen is undetermined. This record belongs to a study of blood T cells in healthy people across ages. General study findings and limits: Donor CMV status, an unknown factor, possibly confounded changes in expanded clonotypes.

Using a J-beta primer mix together with a sample-barcoded 5' primer, a second PCR was run for about 6 to 12 cycles. TCRdb re-analysed the 5' RACE reads in MiXCR, keeping a single row per CDR3 protein. Among some 1.5 million distinct CDR3 sequences, 28% were seen once, and the ten largest hold 6.5% to 8.5%. The CDR3 runs 14 residues. With 2 bases removed from V and 4 bases from J, the gap between germline ends came to 13 bases. Germline values: CDR1 SGHRS, CDR2 YFSETQ. The sequence derives from a woman in her thirties in good health. The sequencing sample was made of blood. The chain uses TRBV5-1 and TRBJ2-7, with TRBD2 as a possible D gene (6 bases). This CDR3 is CASSFSGGRYEQYF. The CDR3 DNA reads TGCGCCAGCAGCTTCTCCGGGGGACGATACGAGCAGTACTTC.